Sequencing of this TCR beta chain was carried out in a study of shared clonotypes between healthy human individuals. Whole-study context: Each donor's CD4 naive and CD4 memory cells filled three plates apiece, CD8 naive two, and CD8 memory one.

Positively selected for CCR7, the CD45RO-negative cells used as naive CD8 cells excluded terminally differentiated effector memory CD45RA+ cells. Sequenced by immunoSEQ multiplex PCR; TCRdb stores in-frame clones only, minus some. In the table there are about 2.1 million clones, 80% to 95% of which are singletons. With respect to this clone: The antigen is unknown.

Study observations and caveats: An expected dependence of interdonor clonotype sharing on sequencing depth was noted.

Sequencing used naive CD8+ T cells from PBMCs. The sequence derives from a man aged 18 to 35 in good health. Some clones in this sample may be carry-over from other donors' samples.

The CDR3 DNA sequence: TGCGCCAGCAGCTTGGCCGACATGAGCACTGAAGCTTTCTTT. Amino acid sequence: CASSLADMSTEAFF. The V and J genes are TRBV5-1 and TRBJ1-1, with no clear D. CDR1 and CDR2 from the germline V gene are SGHRS and YFSETQ. The CDR3 runs 14 residues. Deletions cut 0 bases from V and 4 bases from J, with 10 bases between.